This T cell receptor beta chain appears in the sequencing data of a study of cytomegalovirus exposure and HLA in healthy donors (dated by TCRdb to 2016 to 2017). Looking at the study overall: An earlier analysis of roughly 610 of the donors reported about 260 Gb of sequence data and 95 million to 140 million unique TCR beta sequences obtained from around 180 million T cells. The study profiled the T cell repertoires of 500 to 800 subjects by immunosequencing and related them to cytomegalovirus serostatus. Of the 398 genotyped donors, approximately 83% fell in the genetic ancestry cluster associated with self-reported Caucasian donors. Donor age, sex, ethnicity and CMV serostatus were compiled alongside the repertoire data. Rather than drawing on any new phenotypic data, the later analysis identified candidate immune exposures from TCR beta sequences and the way those sequences occurred across donors. All discovery cohort repertoires had been generated using a single sequencing platform. HLA typing included class I and class II loci at four-digit resolution. In an earlier analysis of a few hundred of the donors, high-throughput TCR beta sequencing was used to judge whether each TCR beta V gene segment behaved as functional or pseudogenic. Across some 400 genotyped donors of the cohort, an average of about 240,000 unique TCR beta nucleotide sequences per donor were sequenced, and roughly 17% of those sequences were non-productive. Besides the first cohort of 666 subjects, a separate validation cohort made up of 95 to 150 different subjects was used. A handful of DR-DQ haplotypes were handled as single units for association and clustering because linkage in the cohort was strong. The study aimed to test whether signatures of past pathogen exposure could be identified by cataloging public T cell receptors. A later analysis re-analyzed previously published TCR beta repertoires from 660 or so donors and added high-resolution HLA genotyping to study TCR occurrence patterns. The number of typed donors differed by locus: about 620-630 for A, B, C, DRB1 and DQB1; 522 for DQA1; roughly 600 for DPA1; and some 470 for DPB1. A later genetic analysis took genome-wide SNP genotypes for about 55% of the 666 donors and used that subset as a discovery cohort. To predict cytomegalovirus infection status, the study combined high-throughput TCR immunosequencing, statistical association of individual TCRs with disease status, and machine learning. About 280 gigabases of sequencing data and approximately 92 million unique TCR sequences made up an early release that covered nearly 650 HLA-typed donors. What the work shows at the level of the full study, not this receptor alone: It was suggested by the authors that the approach could potentially be generalized to other disease states and immunological phenotypes. The presence/absence analyses assumed that sequencing depth was roughly uniform across donors, and that assumption may not be true. Because some donors lacked HLA typing at each locus, the association tests relied only on the typed subset. Correlated functional status among segregating V segments might be attributable to linkage disequilibrium, but an unknown experimental factor could not be ruled out. The sequencing pipeline was judged likely to have produced a cluster of highly shared sequence variants as a technical artifact. According to a later genetic analysis, donors in an Asian-associated ancestry cluster had fewer N-insertions in productive TCRs than the roughly 660-donor mean. Broadly in line with IMGT annotations, most TCR beta V segments showed up in productive rearrangements about 90% or about 30% of the time in an earlier analysis of 450 to 600 of the donors. In a later analysis, around 17,000 TCR beta sequences were associated with specific HLA alleles at a false discovery rate of 0.05. This cohort had only TCR beta chains sequenced, and the lack of alpha or paired-chain data limited which features could be detected. The 87-base-pair reads could not distinguish some IMGT-functional V segments, including TRBV6-2 and TRBV6-3, so those segments were excluded. Most TCR sequences were seen in very few donors, while some public TCRs were found in many individuals. A further reported finding was that TCR beta sequences accurately predicted the HLA-A and HLA-B alleles for most subjects in the first cohort. CMV serostatus was the only immune exposure information available for the cohort. In vitro tests confirmed that a few of the cytomegalovirus-associated TCR beta chains recognize cytomegalovirus antigens. In a later analysis, the rate of TCR association differed among HLA loci, with DRB1 alleles having the most associated TCRs and HLA-C alleles having the fewest. In a later analysis, HLA-associated TCR beta chains were found to be more clonally expanded and to have lower generation probabilities than equally common non-associated chains. Cytomegalovirus status was reported to be diagnosed by the classifier with high specificity and sensitivity in both the original and validation cohorts. In a later genetic analysis, a missense DCLRE1C variant was associated with V-gene and J-gene trimming of TCR beta chains, and the association was replicated in an independent cohort. Because counts were too low, roughly 17 rarely observed V segments, including chromosome 9 orphons, were left out of the earlier analysis of approximately 580 of the donors. A later analysis found that most CMV-associated TCR beta chains appeared HLA-restricted, with HLA associations seemingly driven largely by CMV exposure. According to a later analysis, parvovirus B19, influenza, CMV and Epstein-Barr virus appeared linked to several top co-occurrence clusters. A total of 150 to 200 TCR beta chains were listed by the study as associated with cytomegalovirus. When HLA alleles, especially DR and DQ, strongly co-occurred, attributing TCR associations to individual alleles was difficult.

From its cysteine to its phenylalanine, the CDR3 spans 17 amino acids. CDR3 DNA is the only sequence kept; it has 51 bases, read in frame from the first base. The germline V gene (reference sequence) sets CDR1 to LNHNV and CDR2 to YYDKDF. The germline ends are 18 bases apart after V is trimmed by 0 bases and J by 4 bases. Library preparation used the immunoSEQ multiplex PCR assay. For the multiplex PCR, a mixture combining 60 forward primers for TCR Vbeta segments and 13 reverse primers for TCR Jbeta segments was used. The CDR3 region of rearranged TCR beta genes was amplified from genomic DNA with a multiplex PCR assay. On the Illumina HiSeq System, the amplified TCR beta libraries were sequenced as 87-base-pair reads. On the authors' methods: In a later analysis, roughly 80 million unique TCR beta chains were counted across the 650 to 700 repertoires, and roughly 9.9 million of these chains were shared by at least two donors. Raw reads were error-corrected and collapsed into unique sequences with a nearest-neighbor algorithm that merged closely related sequences to remove PCR and sequencing errors. Alignment of CDR3 sequences to IMGT reference sequences was used to assign V, D and J gene segments. For a sequence to be retained, at least a six-nucleotide match to both a V gene segment and a J gene segment was required. Rearrangements were called productive when the CDR3 lacked stop codons and stayed in frame with V and J; all others were non-productive. CDR3 was defined according to IMGT convention as the region running from the second conserved V-encoded cysteine to the conserved J-encoded phenylalanine. Sequences without an unambiguous match to a single V gene segment were excluded from the earlier analysis of about 630 of the donors. In an earlier analysis of 587 of the donors, a V segment was called functional when productive rearrangements were above 56.7%, and segregating when the standard deviation between donors exceeded 5%. A statistical classification framework was built for diagnosing cytomegalovirus status from the catalog of TCR beta chain sequences. A later analysis assigned V and J genes by comparing TCR nucleotide sequences with IMGT/GENE-DB human TR gene sequences. In a later analysis, CDR3 sequences and most-parsimonious VDJ recombination scenarios were assigned using the TCRdist pipeline. A later analysis defined each TCR beta chain by its CDR3 amino acid sequence plus V-gene family, and excluded reads lacking a unique V-gene family. A later analysis removed several hundred highly shared, low-generation-probability nucleotide sequences to deal with suspected cross-contamination and a sequencing artifact. In a later analysis, a clonal expansion index for each public chain was calculated from normalized within-repertoire ranks of inferred template counts. A later analysis computed generation probabilities with a VDJ recombination model fitted to out-of-frame rearrangements, and checked the results against IGoR. In a later analysis, TCR-TCR, TCR-HLA and TCR-CMV co-occurrence was scored with hypergeometric tests, and a repertoire-size bias correction was applied to TCR pairs. In a later analysis, false discovery rates were estimated by permuting HLA or CMV assignments 20 times. A later analysis grouped co-occurring TCRs with DBSCAN, adding TCRdist sequence similarity when clustering within HLA-allele-positive subsets. For co-occurrence clustering, repertoires with fewer than 30,000 or more than 120,000 public chains were excluded, along with a handful of repertoires with anomalous nucleotide sharing. TCRdb holds this immuneACCESS table with in-frame rearrangements only. Some clones are missing; in checked studies, unresolved V genes explain under half, and the rest has no known cause. V and J calls and clone size come straight from that table; D and trimming were deduced from the DNA. This sample has approximately 220,000 clones in its table, and about four fifths of those were observed once. The ten largest account for 2.9% of the sample.

Comments on this clone: The clone's antigen remains unknown. It has no much larger one-base neighbor in the sample; base qualities were not kept.

The cohort comprised 550 to 700 healthy bone marrow donors. Cohort members were all nominally healthy when sampled, although unrecorded immune exposures were likely present. The donor tested CMV seronegative and was one of the 352 seronegative cohort members. Every donor gave a peripheral blood sample, and the peripheral blood mononuclear cells from that sample were used for TCR beta sequencing. Genomic DNA extraction from the blood cell samples was performed with the Qiagen DNeasy Blood Extraction Kit. Sample: PBMCs. This receptor was taken from a man aged 25 to 45 in good health and CMV-seronegative. The sequence joins TRBV15 to TRBJ1-2, and possibly TRBD1, on 6 matching bases. The bases are TGTGCCACCAGCAGAGATTACCCCTCTAACAGGGTCTATGGCTACACCTTC. The translation is CATSRDYPSNRVYGYTF.